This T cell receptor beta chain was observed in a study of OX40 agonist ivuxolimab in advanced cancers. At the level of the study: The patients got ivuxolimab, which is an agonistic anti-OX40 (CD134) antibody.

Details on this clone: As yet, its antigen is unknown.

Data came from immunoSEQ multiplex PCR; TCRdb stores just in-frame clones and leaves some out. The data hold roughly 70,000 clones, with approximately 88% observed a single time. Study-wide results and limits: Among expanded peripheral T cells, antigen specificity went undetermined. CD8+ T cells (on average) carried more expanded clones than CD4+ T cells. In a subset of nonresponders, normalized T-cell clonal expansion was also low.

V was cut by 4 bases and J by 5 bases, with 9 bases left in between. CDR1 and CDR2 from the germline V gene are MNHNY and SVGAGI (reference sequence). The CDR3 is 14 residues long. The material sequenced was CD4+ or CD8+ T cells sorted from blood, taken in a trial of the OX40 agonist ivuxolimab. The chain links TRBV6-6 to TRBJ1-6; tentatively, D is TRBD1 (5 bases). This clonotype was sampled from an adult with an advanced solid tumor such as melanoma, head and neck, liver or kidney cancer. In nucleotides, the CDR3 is TGTGCCAGCAGTTTCCGAGGGGATAATTCACCCCTCCACTTT. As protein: CASSFRGDNSPLHF.